This T cell receptor beta chain was identified in a study of high-grade serous ovarian cancer treatment subgroups. The wider study: Mean per sample: approximately 14,000 reads, just under 7,500 unique TCR beta rearrangements. Regarding the study as a whole: Tumors within one patient showed repertoire similarity of about 0.11 to 0.79. Without spatial data, bulk sequencing limits insight into HGSC tumor diversity.

The tumor samples were collected prior to definitive surgery or chemotherapy. Profiling relied on immunoSEQ multiplex PCR, and the TCRdb table lists in-frame clones only, not all of them. The table shows under 15,000 clones, with 88% occurring only once. Of note for this clone: What it binds is unknown.

With V trimmed by 5 bases and J by 3 bases, 8 bases remained unmatched. CDR3 size: 15 residues. The germline gives CDR1 MDHEN, CDR2 SYDVKM. This receptor was identified in a human donor with high-grade serous ovarian cancer. V and J are TRBV28 and TRBJ2-7, with 9 positions matching TRBD1. The source material was tumor tissue. Written as DNA, the CDR3 is TGTGCCAGCAGTCCCCAGGGACAGGGAAACTACGAGCAGTACTTC. It codes for CASSPQGQGNYEQYF.